These 6 T cell receptor beta chains were all obtained from the same sample, sequenced in a study of blood T cell repertoires in COVID-19. Some clones are missing from TCRdb's copy, which holds only in-frame ones; the method was immunoSEQ multiplex PCR. Among 190,000 or so clones, about 87% were seen once, and the ten largest hold about 2.5%. The sequenced sample was peripheral blood. Every receptor here comes from a man between 40 and 49 years old with active or convalescent COVID-19.

V is TRBV19 and J is TRBJ1-4, with 10 bases fitting TRBD1. This CDR3 has 14 amino acids. From germline, CDR1 is LNHDA and CDR2 SQIVND (reference sequence). After removal of 5 bases from V and 7 bases from J, the junction contained 4 bases not matched to a gene. CDR3 sequence: CASSRRDRGEKLFF. Written as DNA, the CDR3 is TGTGCCAGTAGTCGCCGGGACAGGGGTGAAAAACTGTTTTTT.

The chain has TRBV4-1 and TRBJ1-1; D perhaps matches TRBD1 (5 bases). CDR1 and CDR2 from the germline V gene are MGHRA and YSYEKL. V was pared by 0 bases and J by 4 bases, with 15 bases between. This CDR3 is built from 16 residues. The CDR3, as DNA: TGCGCCAGCAGCCAAGATTGGGGGGGTCCGGGCACTGAAGCTTTCTTT. Protein product: CASSQDWGGPGTEAFF.

J is TRBJ2-2 and V is TRBV7-2; TRBD1 matches 10 bases. The CDR3 has 16 residues. V lost 4 bases, J lost 3 bases, and 5 bases stayed unmatched. CDR1 is SGHTA, CDR2 FQGNSA, per germline. The CDR3 region is CASSSRTGGHTGELFF. The CDR3 bases are TGTGCCAGCAGCTCGCGGACAGGGGGACACACCGGGGAGCTGTTTTTT.

The chain couples TRBV5-1 to TRBJ2-3; 7 bases are shared with TRBD1. The V gene's germline CDR1 is SGHRS and CDR2 YFSETQ. CDR3 length equals 15 residues. J lost 1 base, V lost 2 bases, and 4 bases had no gene match. The CDR3 nucleotides are TGCGCCAGCAGCTTAGGGGGCGTGGGCACAGATACGCAGTATTTT. Encoded protein: CASSLGGVGTDTQYF.

V usage is TRBV20-1 and J usage is TRBJ1-1; 8 bases fit TRBD1. The ends lost 3 bases at V and 1 base at J; junction bases unmatched: 10. Germline V gene data show CDR1 as DFQATT and CDR2 as SNEGSKA (reference sequence). The CDR3 sequence is 16 residues long. For the CDR3, the DNA is TGCAGTGCTAGTCGAACAGGGGGGTCGGCGAACACTGAAGCTTTCTTT. Translating it yields CSASRTGGSANTEAFF.

The rearrangement uses TRBV5-4 and TRBJ2-6; 7 bases are a match to TRBD1. This CDR3 region has 15 residues. CDR1 and CDR2 from the germline V gene are SGHNT and YYREEE (reference sequence). After removal of 4 bases from V and 2 bases from J, the junction contained 3 bases not matched to a gene. Here the CDR3 reads CASSPDRAGANVLTF. The DNA of the CDR3 is TGTGCCAGCAGCCCCGACAGGGCTGGGGCCAACGTCCTGACTTTC.